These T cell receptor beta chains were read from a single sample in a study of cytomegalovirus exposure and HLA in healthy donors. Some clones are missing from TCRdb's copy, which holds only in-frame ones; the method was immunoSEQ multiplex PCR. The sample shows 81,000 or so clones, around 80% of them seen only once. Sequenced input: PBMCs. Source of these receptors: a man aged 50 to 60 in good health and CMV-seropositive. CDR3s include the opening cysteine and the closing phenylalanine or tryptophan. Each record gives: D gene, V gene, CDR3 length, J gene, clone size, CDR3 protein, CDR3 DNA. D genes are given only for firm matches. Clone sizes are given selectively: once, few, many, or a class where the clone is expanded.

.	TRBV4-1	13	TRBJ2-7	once	CASSQGQAYEQYF	TGCGCCAGCAGCCAAGGACAGGCCTACGAGCAGTACTTC
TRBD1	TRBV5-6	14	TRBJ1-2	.	CASSLIQGIHGYTF	TGTGCCAGCAGCTTAATACAGGGGATCCATGGCTACACCTTC
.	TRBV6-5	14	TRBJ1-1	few	CASRNLRPGEQAFF	TGTGCCAGCAGGAACCTCCGACCCGGAGAGCAAGCTTTCTTT
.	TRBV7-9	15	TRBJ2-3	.	CASSLARGLTDTQYF	TGTGCCAGCAGCTTAGCGCGTGGGCTAACAGATACGCAGTATTTT
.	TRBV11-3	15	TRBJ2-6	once	CASSLGQSGANGLTF	TGTGCCAGCAGCTTAGGGCAGTCTGGGGCCAACGGCCTGACTTTC
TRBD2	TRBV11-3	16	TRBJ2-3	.	CASSVGLAGVADTQYF	TGTGCCAGCAGCGTAGGACTAGCGGGAGTAGCAGATACGCAGTATTTT
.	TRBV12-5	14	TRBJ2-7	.	CASGSGVMAYEQYF	TGTGCTAGTGGGTCGGGGGTTATGGCCTACGAGCAGTACTTC
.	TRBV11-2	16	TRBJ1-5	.	CASSLGLERVNQPQHF	TGTGCCAGCAGCTTAGGACTAGAAAGGGTGAATCAGCCCCAGCATTTT
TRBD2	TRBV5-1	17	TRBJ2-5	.	CASSLWGLAEAGETQYF	TGCGCCAGCAGCTTGTGGGGACTAGCGGAGGCGGGGGAGACCCAGTACTTC
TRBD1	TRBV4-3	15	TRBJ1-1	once	CASSQADRDGTEAFF	TGCGCCAGCAGCCAAGCGGACAGGGATGGCACTGAAGCTTTCTTT
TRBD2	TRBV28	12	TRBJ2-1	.	CASKETSGNQFF	TGTGCCAGCAAGGAGACTAGCGGGAACCAGTTCTTC
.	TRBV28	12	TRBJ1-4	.	CASSPKVEKLFF	TGTGCCAGCAGTCCTAAAGTTGAAAAACTGTTTTTT
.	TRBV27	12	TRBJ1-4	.	CASSRPSGKLFF	TGTGCCAGCAGTCGCCCATCCGGAAAACTGTTTTTT
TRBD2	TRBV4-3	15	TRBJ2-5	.	CASSHRRTSQETQYF	TGCGCCAGCAGCCACCGCCGGACTAGCCAAGAGACCCAGTACTTC
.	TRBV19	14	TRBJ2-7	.	CASSIDFSSYEQYF	TGTGCCAGTAGTATTGACTTCAGCTCCTACGAGCAGTACTTC
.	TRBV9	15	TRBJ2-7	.	CASGKTSSSTYEQYF	TGTGCCAGCGGCAAGACTAGTTCATCGACCTACGAGCAGTACTTC
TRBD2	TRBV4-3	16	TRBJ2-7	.	CASSQFPLAGGYEQYF	TGCGCCAGCAGCCAATTCCCACTAGCGGGAGGTTACGAGCAGTACTTC
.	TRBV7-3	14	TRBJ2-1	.	CASSPGQARDEQFF	TGTGCCAGCAGTCCAGGGCAAGCAAGGGATGAGCAGTTCTTC
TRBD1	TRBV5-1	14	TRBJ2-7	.	CASSLADRWHEQYF	TGCGCCAGCAGCTTGGCGGACAGGTGGCACGAGCAGTACTTC
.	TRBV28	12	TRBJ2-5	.	CASSSSLPAQYF	TGTGCCAGCAGCTCCTCTCTGCCGGCCCAGTACTTC
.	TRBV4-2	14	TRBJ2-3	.	CASSQSGTTDTQYF	TGTGCCAGCAGCCAGAGCGGGACAACAGATACGCAGTATTTT
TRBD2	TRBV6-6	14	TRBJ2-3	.	CASSSGLATDTQYF	TGTGCCAGCAGTTCCGGACTAGCCACAGATACGCAGTATTTT
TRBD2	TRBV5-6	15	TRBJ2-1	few	CASSSAGTSGSGEFF	TGTGCCAGCAGCTCCGCCGGGACTAGCGGGAGTGGGGAGTTCTTC
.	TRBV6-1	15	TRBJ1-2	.	CASSESQGSLYGYTF	TGTGCCAGCAGTGAAAGTCAGGGAAGTCTCTATGGCTACACCTTC
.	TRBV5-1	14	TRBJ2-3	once	CASSFTYSTDTQYF	TGCGCCAGCAGCTTCACTTACAGCACAGATACGCAGTATTTT
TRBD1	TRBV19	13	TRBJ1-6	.	CASRGQGGSPLHF	TGTGCCAGTCGAGGACAGGGCGGTTCACCCCTCCACTTT
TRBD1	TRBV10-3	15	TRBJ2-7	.	CAISDGWTGADEQYF	TGTGCCATCAGTGACGGTTGGACAGGGGCCGACGAGCAGTACTTC
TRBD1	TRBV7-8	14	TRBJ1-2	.	CASTLQGAVKGYTF	TGTGCCAGCACCTTACAGGGGGCAGTGAAGGGCTACACCTTC
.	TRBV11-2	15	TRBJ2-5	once	CASNPRTGRVETQYF	TGTGCCAGTAACCCTAGGACAGGGAGGGTCGAAACCCAGTACTTC
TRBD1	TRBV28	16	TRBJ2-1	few	CASRARDRGPDNEQFF	TGTGCCAGCCGTGCTCGCGACAGGGGGCCCGACAATGAGCAGTTCTTC
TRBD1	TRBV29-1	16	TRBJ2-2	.	CSVEVRGTAYTGELFF	TGCAGCGTTGAGGTACGAGGGACAGCTTACACCGGGGAGCTGTTTTTT
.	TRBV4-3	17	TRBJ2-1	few	CASSQGLGYTGIREQFF	TGCGCCAGCAGCCAAGGACTGGGCTACACAGGGATTCGGGAGCAGTTCTTC
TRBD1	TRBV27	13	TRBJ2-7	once	CASRGTGDYEQYF	TGTGCCAGCAGAGGGACAGGAGACTACGAGCAGTACTTC
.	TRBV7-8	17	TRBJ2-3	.	CASSLPGTGRGSDTQYF	TGTGCCAGCAGCTTACCCGGGACTGGCCGAGGTTCAGATACGCAGTATTTT
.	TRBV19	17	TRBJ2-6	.	CASSSVDRPAGANGLTF	TGTGCCAGTAGTAGTGTCGACCGGCCTGCAGGGGCCAACGGCCTGACTTTC
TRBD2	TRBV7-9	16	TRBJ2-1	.	CASSPTATSGNNEQFF	TGTGCCAGCAGCCCGACCGCGACTAGCGGTAACAATGAGCAGTTCTTC
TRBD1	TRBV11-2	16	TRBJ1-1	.	CASSRTGQSLNTEAFF	TGTGCCAGCAGCCGTACGGGACAGAGTTTGAACACTGAAGCTTTCTTT
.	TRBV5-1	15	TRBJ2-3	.	CASSLRETVTDTQYF	TGCGCCAGCAGCTTACGCGAAACGGTCACAGATACGCAGTATTTT
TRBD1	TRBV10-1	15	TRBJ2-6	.	CASLGQALGANVLTF	TGCGCCAGCCTCGGACAGGCCCTAGGGGCCAACGTCCTGACTTTC
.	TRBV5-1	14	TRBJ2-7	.	CASAQGGVSYEQYF	TGCGCCAGCGCACAGGGAGGGGTATCCTACGAGCAGTACTTC
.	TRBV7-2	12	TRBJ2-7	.	CASSGGAYEQYF	TGTGCCAGCAGCGGCGGTGCCTACGAGCAGTACTTC
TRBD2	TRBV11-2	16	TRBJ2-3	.	CASGLLAGGSTDTQYF	TGTGCCAGCGGCTTACTAGCGGGAGGGAGCACAGATACGCAGTATTTT
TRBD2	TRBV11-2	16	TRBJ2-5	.	CASSLGTSGNQETQYF	TGTGCCAGCAGCTTGGGGACTAGCGGGAACCAAGAGACCCAGTACTTC